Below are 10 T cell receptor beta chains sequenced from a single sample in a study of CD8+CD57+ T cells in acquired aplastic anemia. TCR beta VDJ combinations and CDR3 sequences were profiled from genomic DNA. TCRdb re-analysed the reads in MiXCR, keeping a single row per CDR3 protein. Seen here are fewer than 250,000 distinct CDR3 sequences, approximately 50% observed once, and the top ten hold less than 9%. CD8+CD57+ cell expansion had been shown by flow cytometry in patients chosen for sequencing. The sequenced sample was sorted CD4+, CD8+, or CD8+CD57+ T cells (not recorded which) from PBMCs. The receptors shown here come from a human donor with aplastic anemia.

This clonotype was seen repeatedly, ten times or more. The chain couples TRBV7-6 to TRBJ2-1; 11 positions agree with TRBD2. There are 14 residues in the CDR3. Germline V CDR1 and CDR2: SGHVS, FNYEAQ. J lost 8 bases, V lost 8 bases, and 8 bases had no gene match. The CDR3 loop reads CASQTSGGYHEQFF. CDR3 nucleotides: TGTGCCAGCCAAACTAGCGGGGGATACCATGAGCAGTTCTTC.

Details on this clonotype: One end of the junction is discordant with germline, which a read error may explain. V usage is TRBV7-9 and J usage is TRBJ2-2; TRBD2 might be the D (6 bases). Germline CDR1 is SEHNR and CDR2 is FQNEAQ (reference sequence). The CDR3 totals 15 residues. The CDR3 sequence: CASSEGASVPGELFF. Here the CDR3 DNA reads TGTGCCAGCAGCGAAGGGGCTAGCGTTCCCGGGGAGCTATTTTTT.

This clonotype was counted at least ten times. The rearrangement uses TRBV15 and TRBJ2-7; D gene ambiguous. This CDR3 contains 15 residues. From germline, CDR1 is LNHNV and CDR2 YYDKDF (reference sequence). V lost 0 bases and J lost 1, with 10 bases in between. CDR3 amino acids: CATSRDSPGSYEQYF. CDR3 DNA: TGTGCCACCAGCAGAGATAGCCCAGGATCCTACGAGCAGTACTTC.

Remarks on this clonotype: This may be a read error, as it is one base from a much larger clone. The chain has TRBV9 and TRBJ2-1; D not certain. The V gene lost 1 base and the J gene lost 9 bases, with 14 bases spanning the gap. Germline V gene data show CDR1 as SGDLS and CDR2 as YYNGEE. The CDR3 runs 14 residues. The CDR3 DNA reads TGTGCCAGCAGCGTATATAGTAGGGAATTTGAGCAGTTCTTC. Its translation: CASSVYSREFEQFF. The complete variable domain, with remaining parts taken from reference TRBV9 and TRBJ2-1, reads DSGVTQTPKHLITATGQRVTLRCSPRSGDLSVYWYQQSLDQGLQFLIQYYNGEERAKGNILERFSAQQFPDLHSELNLSSLELGDSALYFCASSVYSREFEQFFGPGTRLTVL.

CDR3 sequence (DNA): TGTGCCAGCACCAGATCGGGGGGTGCCAATCAGCCCCAGCATTTT. Translating gives CASTRSGGANQPQHF. This chain links TRBV27 with TRBJ1-5; possible D gene TRBD1, 5 bases. Deletions cut 7 bases from V and 3 bases from J, with 16 bases between. Germline assignment: CDR1 MNHEY and CDR2 SMNVEV (reference sequence). This CDR3 has 15 amino acids.

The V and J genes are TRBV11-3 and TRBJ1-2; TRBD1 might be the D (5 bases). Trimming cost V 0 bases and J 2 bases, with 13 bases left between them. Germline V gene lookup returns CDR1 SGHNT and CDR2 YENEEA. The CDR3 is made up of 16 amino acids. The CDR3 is CASSLEGRGGNYGYTF. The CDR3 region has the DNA TGTGCCAGCAGCTTAGAGGGGAGGGGCGGCAACTATGGCTACACCTTC.

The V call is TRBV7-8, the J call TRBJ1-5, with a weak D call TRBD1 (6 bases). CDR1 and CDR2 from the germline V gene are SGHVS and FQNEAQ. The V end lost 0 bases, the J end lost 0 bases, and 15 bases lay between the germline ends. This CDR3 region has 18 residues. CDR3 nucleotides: TGTGCCAGCAGCTTAGCTGTAGGGACGGGGGCTAGCAATCAGCCCCAGCATTTT. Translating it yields CASSLAVGTGASNQPQHF.

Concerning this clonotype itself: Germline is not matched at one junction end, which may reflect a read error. This chain's CDR3 is CASSPSGTYSGDTIYF. CDR3 bases: TGTGCCAGCAGCCCGAGTGGCACCTACTCTGGAGACACCATATATTTT. The chain employs TRBV6-4 and TRBJ1-3; D remains unclear. The CDR3 has 16 residues. CDR1 and CDR2 (germline): MRHNA, SNTAGT.

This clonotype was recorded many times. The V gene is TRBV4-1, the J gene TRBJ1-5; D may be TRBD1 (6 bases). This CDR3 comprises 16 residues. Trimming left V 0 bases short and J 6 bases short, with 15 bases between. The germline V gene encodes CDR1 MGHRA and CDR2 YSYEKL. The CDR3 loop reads CASSQDPGESGQPQHF. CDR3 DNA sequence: TGCGCCAGCAGCCAAGATCCAGGGGAGTCTGGTCAGCCCCAGCATTTT.

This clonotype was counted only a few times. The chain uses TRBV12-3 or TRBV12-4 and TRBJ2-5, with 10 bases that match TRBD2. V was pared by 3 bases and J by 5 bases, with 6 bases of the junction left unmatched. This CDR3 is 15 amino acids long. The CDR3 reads CASSFSGGSWETQYF. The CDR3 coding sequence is TGTGCCAGCAGTTTTAGCGGGGGGTCGTGGGAGACCCAGTACTTC.